A single sample gave rise to the 30 T cell receptor beta chains below, sequenced in a study of Graves' ophthalmopathy and Graves' hyperthyroidism. The study amplified TCR beta CDR3 regions using RNA transcripts. RT-PCR was first run with HTBI primers, then multiplex PCR in a second round. MiXCR was run by TCRdb on the multiplex PCR reads, yielding one entry per CDR3 protein. The profile shows about 210,000 distinct CDR3 sequences, approximately 28% of them singletons. The sequenced sample was peripheral blood. The receptors originated from a man between 50 and 59 years old with Graves' ophthalmopathy.

This clonotype came up many times. The CDR3 DNA sequence: TGCGCCAGCAGCTTGTCCACATCCGGGACCCATTACGAGCAGTACTTC. Amino acid sequence: CASSLSTSGTHYEQYF. This rearrangement joins TRBV5-1 to TRBJ2-7; D is perhaps TRBD1 or TRBD2 (5 bases each). The CDR3 is 16 amino acids. The germline V and J ends were trimmed by 1 base and 4 bases, with 18 bases remaining between them. Germline V gene data show CDR1 as SGHRS and CDR2 as YFSETQ.

The V gene is TRBV6-5, the J gene TRBJ2-7; D gene ambiguous. V was shortened by 0 bases and J by 1 base, with 16 bases between the two germline ends. Per the germline V gene, CDR1 is MNHEY and CDR2 is SVGAGI. The CDR3 length is 17 residues. CDR3 nucleotide sequence: TGTGCCAGCAGTTACTCGGGGAACCCGACGGAATCCTACGAGCAGTACTTC. Encoded protein: CASSYSGNPTESYEQYF.

This clonotype was seen many times. V usage is TRBV7-2 and J usage is TRBJ2-7; the match to TRBD2 covers 7 bases. The CDR3 runs to 15 residues. In germline, CDR1 is SGHTA, CDR2 FQGNSA. Unmatched junction bases numbered 7, after V lost 5 bases and J lost 0 bases. The CDR3 nucleotides read TGTGCCAGCAGCGATCGAGCGGGAAGCTCCTACGAGCAGTACTTC. Its translation: CASSDRAGSSYEQYF.

This clonotype was counted at least ten times. The gene calls are TRBV27 and TRBJ2-2; D tentatively reads TRBD1 or TRBD2 (5 bases each). Trimming cost V 5 bases and J 4 bases, with 17 bases left between them. The CDR3 contains 16 residues. Germline V gene lookup returns CDR1 MNHEY and CDR2 SMNVEV (reference sequence). The CDR3 DNA reads as TGTGCCAGCAGTCCGGGACCGGGGAGAGGCACCGGGGAGCTGTTTTTT. As protein: CASSPGPGRGTGELFF.

This clonotype was counted only a few times. V is TRBV7-2 and J is TRBJ1-2, with 7 bases fitting TRBD1. In germline, CDR1 is SGHTA, CDR2 FQGNSA. The J segment lost 2 bases and the V segment lost 2 bases, leaving 2 bases of the junction unmatched. The CDR3 has 14 residues. The CDR3 region is CASSLSTGNYGYTF. The CDR3, as DNA: TGTGCCAGCAGCTTATCGACAGGGAACTATGGCTACACCTTC.

V gene TRBV12-3 or TRBV12-4 combines with J gene TRBJ1-2; the match to TRBD1 covers 10 bases. Germline trimming cut 5 bases from V and 7 bases from J; bases unmatched to any gene: 7. The CDR3 runs to 14 residues. The DNA for the CDR3 is TGTGCCAGCAGTCACGACAGGGGGCAGGGTGGCTACACCTTC. Its protein product is CASSHDRGQGGYTF.

This clonotype has ten or more counts. The chain recombines TRBV28 with TRBJ2-4; 7 positions match TRBD2. CDR1 and CDR2 (germline): MDHEN, SYDVKM. V lost 3 bases and J lost 3; bases outside the gene matches: 2. The CDR3 is made up of 14 amino acids. The CDR3 DNA sequence: TGTGCCAGCAGTTTTTCGGGGGGCAAAAACATTCAGTACTTC. It is translated as CASSFSGGKNIQYF.

This clonotype has at least ten counts. J is TRBJ1-5 and V is TRBV4-1; no clear D gene. CDR3 size: 14 residues. Germline-derived CDR1 and CDR2 are MGHRA and YSYEKL. V was shortened by 1 base and J by 4 bases, with 8 bases between the two germline ends. The CDR3 DNA sequence: TGCGCCAGCAGCCAAGTTTTTGGAAATCAGCCCCAGCATTTT. Its translation is CASSQVFGNQPQHF.

This clonotype has at least ten counts. The rearrangement uses TRBV6-1 and TRBJ2-2, with D possibly TRBD2 on 5 matching bases. Germline V gives CDR1 MNHNS, CDR2 SASEGT. The V gene lost 2 bases and the J gene lost 6 bases, with 10 bases spanning the gap. CDR3 length equals 14 residues. The chain's CDR3 is CASSERTSAGELFF. CDR3 coding DNA: TGTGCCAGCAGTGAAAGGACTTCGGCCGGGGAGCTGTTTTTT.

The J gene is TRBJ2-5, the V gene TRBV6-2 or TRBV6-3; TRBD1 aligns across 8 bases. Germline trimming cut 5 bases from V and 7 bases from J; bases unmatched to any gene: 24. The CDR3 loop spans 19 amino acids. Germline assignment: CDR1 MNHEY and CDR2 SVGEGT. This chain's CDR3 is CASSLDKTGRGPAFRTQYF. As DNA, the CDR3 is TGTGCCAGCAGTCTAGATAAGACCGGCAGGGGGCCAGCATTTAGGACCCAGTACTTC.

This clonotype was seen many times. V gene TRBV15 combines with J gene TRBJ2-7; D ambiguous. Trimming took off 5 bases at V and 4 bases at J, with 18 bases between the two ends. Germline values: CDR1 LNHNV, CDR2 YYDKDF (reference sequence). CDR3 size: 15 residues. CDR3: CATSSHSVGFYEQYF. In DNA, the CDR3 is TGTGCCACCAGCTCTCATTCAGTTGGGTTTTACGAGCAGTACTTC.

This clonotype was recorded many times. The CDR3 reads CASSIMGNGEQYF. The CDR3 nucleotides read TGTGCCAGCAGCATCATGGGAAATGGCGAGCAGTACTTC. The J gene is TRBJ2-7, the V gene TRBV7-8, with D uncertain. CDR3 length: 13 amino acids. The V gene's germline CDR1 is SGHVS and CDR2 FQNEAQ. V shed 5 bases and J shed 6 bases, with 14 bases lying between them.

This clonotype came up once. This chain links TRBV20-1 with TRBJ1-2, with D uncertain. Germline V gene sequence: CDR1 DFQATT, CDR2 SNEGSKA (reference sequence). Trimming cost V 1 base and J 5 bases, with 14 bases left between them. The CDR3 totals 14 residues. CDR3 sequence reads: CSARVLGHLYGYTF. The CDR3 DNA is TGCAGTGCTAGAGTCCTCGGGCATCTTTATGGCTACACCTTC.

This clonotype appeared a single time. A much more abundant neighbour one base away suggests this may be a read error. This rearrangement joins TRBV19 to TRBJ2-2, with 8 bases identical to TRBD2. V trimming: 7 bases; J trimming: 3 bases; junction bases outside the gene matches: 10. CDR3 length: 16 amino acids. CDR1 LNHDA and CDR2 SQIVND come from the germline V gene (reference sequence). CDR3 in amino acids: CASKSGAGVHTGELFF. The DNA for the CDR3 is TGTGCCAGTAAAAGCGGAGCGGGGGTCCACACCGGGGAGCTGTTTTTT.

This clonotype came up many times. The V and J genes are TRBV11-2 and TRBJ2-5, with 9 bases matching TRBD1. The CDR3 contains 14 residues. Trimming at V came to 5 bases and at J to 5 bases, leaving 6 bases not matched to a gene. Germline CDR1 and CDR2: SGHAT and FQNNGV. The CDR3 coding sequence is TGTGCCAGCAGCCAGGGACAGGGCAGGGAGACCCAGTACTTC. Residues: CASSQGQGRETQYF.

Comment on this clonotype: A junction boundary mismatches the germline segment, possibly from a read error. The rearrangement links TRBV7-2 to TRBJ2-5; the D call may be TRBD1 or TRBD2 (6 bases each). Looked up from germline, CDR1 is SGHTA and CDR2 is FQGNSA. The CDR3 runs 14 residues. The CDR3 DNA reads TGTGACAGCAGCTATTCCGGGGGCGAAGAGACACAGTACTTC. Translating gives CDSSYSGGEETQYF.

This clonotype was picked up one time. The chain is built from TRBV18 and TRBJ2-7; D not resolved. The CDR3 is 12 residues long. Germline CDR1 KGHSH, CDR2 LQKENI. Trimming took 3 bases from V and 5 from J, leaving 8 bases between them. Here the CDR3 DNA reads TGTGCCAGCTCACCTAGTAAGGACGAGCAGTACTTC. Its protein product is CASSPSKDEQYF.

This clonotype was recorded at least ten times. The chain carries TRBV11-2 and TRBJ2-5; 13 bases fit TRBD2. Germline V gives CDR1 SGHAT, CDR2 FQNNGV. This CDR3 is 16 amino acids long. V lost 3 bases to trimming and J lost 0 bases; unmatched junction nucleotides: 1. This CDR3 reads CASSFGLAGDQETQYF. Here the CDR3 DNA reads TGTGCCAGCAGCTTCGGACTAGCGGGAGACCAAGAGACCCAGTACTTC.

The chain has TRBV15 and TRBJ2-7; weak D call: TRBD2 (5 bases). The CDR3 length is 15 residues. V lost 0 bases and J lost 6, with 15 bases in between. Germline V gene lookup returns CDR1 LNHNV and CDR2 YYDKDF (reference sequence). CDR3 sequence reads: CATSRDAPQRSEQYF. CDR3 coding DNA: TGTGCCACCAGCAGAGATGCCCCTCAGCGGTCCGAGCAGTACTTC.

This clonotype was counted many times. The chain uses TRBV7-8 and TRBJ2-2; the D is unclear. V lost 2 bases and J lost 5, with 6 bases in between. Germline CDR1 and CDR2: SGHVS and FQNEAQ. The CDR3 is 13 amino acids. In nucleotides, the CDR3 is TGTGCCAGCAGCTTACAGACGACCGGGGAGCTGTTTTTT. The encoded protein is CASSLQTTGELFF. Together with reference TRBV7-8 and TRBJ2-2, the CDR3 gives the full variable domain: GAGVSQSPRYKVAKRGQDVALRCDPISGHVSLFWYQQALGQGPEFLTYFQNEAQLDKSGLPSDRFFAERPEGSVSTLKIQRTQQEDSAVYLCASSLQTTGELFFGEGSRLTVL.

There are many counts of this clonotype. The V gene is TRBV7-8, the J gene TRBJ1-1; D gene uncertain. The germline V and J ends were trimmed by 0 bases and 1 base, with 3 bases remaining between them. The CDR3 is 13 residues long. Germline V CDR1 and CDR2: SGHVS, FQNEAQ. CDR3 loop: CASSLAWNTEAFF. DNA of the CDR3: TGTGCCAGCAGCTTAGCGTGGAACACTGAAGCTTTCTTT.

The chain couples TRBV7-6 to TRBJ2-5; 7 nucleotides line up with TRBD1. The CDR3 spans 18 residues. Germline CDR1 and CDR2: SGHVS and FNYEAQ. After removal of 5 bases from V and 1 base from J, the junction contained 16 bases not matched to a gene. The CDR3 DNA sequence: TGTGCCAGCAGCCCACACAGGGGCCGCCGCGGTTCCCAAGAGACCCAGTACTTC. Its translation is CASSPHRGRRGSQETQYF.

This clonotype appeared a few times. The gene calls are TRBV28 and TRBJ1-2, with no clear D. The CDR3 loop spans 13 amino acids. Germline V CDR1 and CDR2: MDHEN, SYDVKM. Trimming removed 4 bases from V and 2 bases from J, with 8 bases in between. The CDR3 DNA reads TGTGCCAGCAGTTCTCGGGTCAACTATGGCTACACCTTC. Protein: CASSSRVNYGYTF.

This chain connects TRBV11-3 to TRBJ2-7; tentative D call: TRBD2 (5 bases). This CDR3 is built from 11 residues. Trimming shortened V by 10 bases and J by 5 bases, and 12 bases separated the two germline ends. Germline V gene sequence: CDR1 SGHNT, CDR2 YENEEA. For the CDR3, the DNA is TGTGCCACCCAAGGGCGGGACGAGCAGTACTTC. Translation: CATQGRDEQYF.

J is TRBJ1-6 and V is TRBV12-3 or TRBV12-4; TRBD1 matches 7 bases. V trimming: 5 bases; J trimming: 6 bases; junction bases outside the gene matches: 10. This CDR3 is built from 16 residues. This CDR3 is CASSPRGRRSNSPLHF. CDR3 DNA: TGTGCCAGCAGTCCTAGGGGGCGAAGGAGTAATTCACCCCTCCACTTT.

This clonotype has a count of ten or more. V usage is TRBV19 and J usage is TRBJ2-7, with 9 bases that match TRBD2. The J segment lost 4 bases and the V segment lost 6 bases, leaving 16 bases of the junction unmatched. The germline V gene has CDR1 LNHDA and CDR2 SQIVND (reference sequence). The CDR3 sequence is 17 residues long. The CDR3 sequence: CASSPKGSGRTVYEQYF. CDR3 in DNA: TGTGCCAGTAGCCCGAAGGGTAGCGGGAGAACGGTGTACGAGCAGTACTTC.

At least ten counts were recorded for this clonotype. V is TRBV24-1 and J is TRBJ2-7; D might be TRBD2 (6 bases). Trimming stripped 7 bases from V and 3 bases from J, with 12 bases between. CDR1 and CDR2 from the germline V gene are KGHDR and SFDVKD. The CDR3 spans 13 residues. CDR3 DNA sequence: TGTGCCACCAGAGGAGGGAGCGGCTACGAGCAGTACTTC. Translated: CATRGGSGYEQYF.

This clonotype was counted at least ten times. The rearrangement links TRBV9 to TRBJ2-7; 8 bases line up with TRBD2. The CDR3 consists of 15 residues. Trimming at V came to 0 bases and at J to 4 bases, leaving 6 bases not matched to a gene. Germline CDR1 and CDR2: SGDLS and YYNGEE. CDR3 sequence: CASSVAPSGQYEQYF. The DNA for the CDR3 is TGTGCCAGCAGCGTAGCGCCTAGCGGGCAATACGAGCAGTACTTC.

This clonotype was detected only once. V usage is TRBV27 and J usage is TRBJ1-5; 12 bases are a match to TRBD1. CDR1 is MNHEY, CDR2 SMNVEV, per germline (reference sequence). This CDR3 has 16 amino acids. Trimming took 8 bases from V and 6 from J; bases not matched to a gene: 11. CDR3 residues: CASGTGGATGGQPQHF. CDR3 nucleotide sequence: TGTGCCAGCGGGACAGGGGGCGCGACGGGGGGTCAGCCCCAGCATTTT.

This clonotype was counted many times. The CDR3 sequence: CASRDQGSSNQPQHF. The DNA for the CDR3 is TGTGCCAGCAGAGACCAGGGTTCGAGCAATCAGCCCCAGCATTTT. The chain couples TRBV28 to TRBJ1-5, with D possibly being TRBD1 (5 bases). The CDR3 covers 15 residues. Germline assignment: CDR1 MDHEN and CDR2 SYDVKM. The V end was cut by 6 bases, the J end by 1 base, with 13 bases between. Based on the CDR3 plus reference TRBV28 and TRBJ1-5, the full variable domain is DVKVTQSSRYLVKRTGEKVFLECVQDMDHENMFWYRQDPGLGLRLIYFSYDVKMKEKGDIPEGYSVSREKKERFSLILESASTNQTSMYLCASRDQGSSNQPQHFGDGTRLSIL.